This T cell receptor (beta chain) was observed in a study of spatial heterogeneity in lung cancer. Background on the study: Consistently, beta-chain sequences turned up in larger numbers than alpha-chain sequences did. Each unique TCR and UMI combination was seen more than ten times on average in raw reads.

Every TCR cDNA molecule carried a tag that served as a unique molecular identifier. TCRdb ran MiXCR on the 5' RACE reads and lists one entry per CDR3 protein. The sample includes roughly 12,000 distinct CDR3 sequences, about a sixth seen only once; the top ten take roughly 52%. Indicated time point: sample taken at primary tumor resection. Researchers sequenced whole RNA taken from tumor, nontumor lung or frozen PBMC without sorting. Patients with untreated early-stage non-small cell lung cancer, numbering some 68, were the donors. CDR1 and CDR2 from the germline V gene are MDHEN and SYDVKM. The germline V and J ends were trimmed by 4 bases and 0 bases, with 15 bases remaining between them. The CDR3 is 17 residues long. This clonotype appeared many times.

The chain carries TRBV28 and TRBJ2-2; D perhaps matches TRBD1 (6 bases). The TCR comes from a male donor with early-stage non-small cell lung cancer. The sequencing used PBMCs, collected at surgery. CDR3 DNA: TGTGCCAGCAGTTACCTGCTGGACAGTCCGAACACCGGGGAGCTGTTTTTT. Translated, it gives CASSYLLDSPNTGELFF.